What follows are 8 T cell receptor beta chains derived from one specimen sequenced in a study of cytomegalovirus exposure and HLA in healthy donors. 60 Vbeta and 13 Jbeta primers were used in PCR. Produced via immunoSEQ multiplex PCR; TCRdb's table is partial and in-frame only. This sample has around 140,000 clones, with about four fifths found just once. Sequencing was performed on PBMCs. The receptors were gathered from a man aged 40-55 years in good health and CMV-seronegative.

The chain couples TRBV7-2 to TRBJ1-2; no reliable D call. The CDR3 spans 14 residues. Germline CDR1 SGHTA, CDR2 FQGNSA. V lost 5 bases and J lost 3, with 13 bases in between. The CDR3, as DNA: TGTGCCAGCAGCAACCGGGGATCCGACTATGGCTACACCTTC. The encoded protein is CASSNRGSDYGYTF.

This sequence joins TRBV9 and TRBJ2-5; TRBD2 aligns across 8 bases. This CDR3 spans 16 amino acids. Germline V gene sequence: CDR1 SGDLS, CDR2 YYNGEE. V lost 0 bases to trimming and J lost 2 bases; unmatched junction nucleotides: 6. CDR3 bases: TGTGCCAGCAGCGTAGGGGCGGGGGGATGGCAAGAGACCCAGTACTTC. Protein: CASSVGAGGWQETQYF.

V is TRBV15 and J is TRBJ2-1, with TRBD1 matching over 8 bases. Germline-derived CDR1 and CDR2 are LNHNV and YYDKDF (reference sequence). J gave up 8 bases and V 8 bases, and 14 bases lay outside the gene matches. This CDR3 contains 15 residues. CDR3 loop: CATARDRSIGDEQFF. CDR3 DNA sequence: TGTGCCACCGCCAGGGACAGGTCAATTGGCGATGAGCAGTTCTTC.

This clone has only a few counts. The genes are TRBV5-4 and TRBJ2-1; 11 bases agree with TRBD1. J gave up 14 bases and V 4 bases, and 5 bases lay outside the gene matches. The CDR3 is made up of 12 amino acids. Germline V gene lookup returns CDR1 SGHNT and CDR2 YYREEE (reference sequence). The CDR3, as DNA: TGTGCCAGCAGCCGACCGGGACAGGGGGAGTTCTTC. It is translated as CASSRPGQGEFF.

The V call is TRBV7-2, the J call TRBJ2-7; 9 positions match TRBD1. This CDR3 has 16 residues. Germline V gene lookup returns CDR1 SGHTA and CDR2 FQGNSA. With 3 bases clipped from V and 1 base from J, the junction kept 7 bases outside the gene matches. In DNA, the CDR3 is TGTGCCAGCAGCTTGGGGCGAGACAGGGGGTCCTACGAGCAGTACTTC. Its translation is CASSLGRDRGSYEQYF.

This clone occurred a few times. The CDR3 DNA follows: TGCGCCAGCAGCTTGGTACCCGGGGTCAATCAGCCCCAGCATTTT. Translation gives CASSLVPGVNQPQHF. V gene TRBV5-1 combines with J gene TRBJ1-5; D is unclear. Per germline, CDR1 SGHRS and CDR2 YFSETQ. There are 15 residues in the CDR3. V shed 0 bases and J shed 3 bases, with 10 bases lying between them.

CDR3 amino acids: CASSPGTLNYEQYF. The CDR3 DNA is TGTGCCAGCAGCCCCGGTACCTTGAACTACGAGCAGTACTTC. The chain joins TRBV5-6 to TRBJ2-5, with unresolved D. The tail of the sequence fits TRBJ2-7 better, so the J call may be wrong. Germline CDR1 SGHDT, CDR2 YYEEEE. This CDR3 has 14 amino acids.

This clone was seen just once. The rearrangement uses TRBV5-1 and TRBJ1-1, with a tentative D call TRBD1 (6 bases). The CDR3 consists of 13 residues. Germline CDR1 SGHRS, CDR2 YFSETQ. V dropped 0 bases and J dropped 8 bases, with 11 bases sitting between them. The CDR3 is CASSLALGAEAFF. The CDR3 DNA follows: TGCGCCAGCAGCTTGGCCTTGGGGGCAGAAGCTTTCTTT.